These 29 T cell receptor beta chains share one sample of origin, sequenced in a study of T cell repertoires in aging, cancer and after chemotherapy. TRB rearrangements spanning V, D and J were amplified using mixed TRB-A/B primers. TCRdb re-derived calls from the multiplex PCR reads in MiXCR, one entry per CDR3 protein. The sample shows 10,000 to 15,000 distinct CDR3 sequences, approximately 40% of them seen only once. TCR beta rearrangements were amplified from peripheral blood genomic DNA. The sample consisted of blood. All receptors derive from a human donor in good health. The donor label of this sample is uncertain.

This clonotype was recorded a few times. The rearrangement links TRBV11-1 to TRBJ2-1; either TRBD1 or TRBD2 may supply D (7 bases each). The CDR3 covers 16 residues. The germline V and J ends were trimmed by 5 bases and 9 bases, with 23 bases remaining between them. From germline, CDR1 is SGHAT and CDR2 FQDESV (reference sequence). The CDR3 DNA follows: TGTGCCAGCAGCACGGCGGGGAGGGGGCAACGGGTTGAGCAGTTCTTC. Translated: CASSTAGRGQRVEQFF.

The chain links TRBV30 to TRBJ2-5; 12 bases agree with TRBD2. V lost 4 bases to trimming and J lost 5 bases; unmatched junction nucleotides: 5. The CDR3 spans 14 residues. CDR1 and CDR2 from the germline V gene are GTSNPN and SVGIG (reference sequence). The CDR3 sequence is CAWNLAGGLETQYF. The CDR3 coding sequence is TGTGCCTGGAACCTAGCGGGGGGGCTCGAGACCCAGTACTTC.

This clonotype was seen more than once but under ten times. The rearrangement uses TRBV6-1 and TRBJ2-2; 10 bases line up with TRBD1. The V gene's germline CDR1 is MNHNS and CDR2 SASEGT. The CDR3 has 16 amino acids. V dropped 3 bases and J dropped 3; count of bases not matched to a gene: 4. Here the CDR3 reads CASSDSDRGHTGELFF. CDR3 DNA: TGTGCCAGCAGTGACTCAGACAGGGGGCACACCGGGGAGCTGTTTTTT.

This clonotype was observed a handful of times. The chain has TRBV6-5 and TRBJ2-7; 11 positions match TRBD2. V was pared by 2 bases and J by 5 bases, with 5 bases of the junction left unmatched. Germline V gene sequence: CDR1 MNHEY, CDR2 SVGAGI. This CDR3 is 15 amino acids long. The CDR3: CASSYAQGLADEQYF. The DNA of the CDR3 is TGTGCCAGCAGTTACGCGCAGGGACTAGCGGACGAGCAGTACTTC.

In its sample, this clonotype was seen a few times. The chain is built from TRBV28 and TRBJ2-7; D possibly corresponds to TRBD1 (6 bases). Germline V gives CDR1 MDHEN, CDR2 SYDVKM. V lost 7 bases and J lost 2, with 15 bases in between. This CDR3 is built from 14 residues. CDR3 in DNA: TGTGCCAGCACCGTACCGGGACACGCCTACGAGCAGTACTTC. Protein: CASTVPGHAYEQYF.

Comments on this clonotype: Given a much more abundant clone one base away, this may be a read error. In DNA form, the CDR3 reads TGTGCCAGCAGCTTAGAGGGGATGGTAGTAGATACGCAGTATTTT. Its protein is CASSLEGMVVDTQYF. This chain joins TRBV11-3 and TRBJ2-3; no firm D call. Germline values: CDR1 SGHNT, CDR2 YENEEA. V shed 0 bases and J shed 5 bases, with 12 bases lying between them. The CDR3 sequence is 15 residues long. The full variable domain, its missing parts supplied by reference TRBV11-3 and TRBJ2-3, is EAGVVQSPRYKIIEKKQPVAFWCNPISGHNTLYWYLQNLGQGPELLIRYENEEAVDDSQLPKDRFSAERLKGVDSTLKIQPAELGDSAVYLCASSLEGMVVDTQYFGPGTRLTVL.

V and J are TRBV18 and TRBJ2-7; D call uncertain. The V end was cut by 2 bases, the J end by 7 bases, with 9 bases between. CDR3 size: 12 residues. Germline CDR1 and CDR2: KGHSH and LQKENI. The CDR3 DNA is TGTGCCAGCTCACCAAACATGAATGAGCAGTACTTC. This translates into CASSPNMNEQYF.

V is TRBV27 and J is TRBJ2-1, with TRBD2 matching over 8 bases. The CDR3 loop spans 18 amino acids. V was pared by 2 bases and J by 8 bases, with 17 bases of the junction left unmatched. Germline values: CDR1 MNHEY, CDR2 SMNVEV (reference sequence). CDR3 sequence reads: CASSLGSGALGSRHEQFF. The CDR3, as DNA: TGTGCCAGCAGTTTAGGTAGCGGGGCCCTAGGTAGTCGTCATGAGCAGTTCTTC.

The chain has TRBV5-5 and TRBJ2-2; D not certain. The CDR3 totals 13 residues. Trimming left V 4 bases short and J 6 bases short, with 10 bases between. Looked up from germline, CDR1 is SGHKS and CDR2 is YYEKEE (reference sequence). This CDR3 reads CASSRPSPGELFF. CDR3 DNA: TGTGCCAGCAGCCGTCCTTCCCCCGGGGAGCTGTTTTTT.

This clonotype qualifies as medium-sized (0.01 to 0.1%). This chain connects TRBV19 to TRBJ2-7; 7 bases agree with TRBD2. CDR1 is LNHDA and CDR2 is SQIVND in the germline V gene (reference sequence). CDR3 length: 15 amino acids. J was trimmed by 0 bases and V by 2 bases; bases with no gene match: 4. The CDR3 here is CASSINRGSSYEQYF. CDR3 DNA: TGTGCCAGTAGTATAAATCGCGGGAGCTCCTACGAGCAGTACTTC.

This clonotype has more than one count but fewer than ten. The chain uses TRBV18 and TRBJ2-1, with TRBD2 matching 10 bases. From germline, CDR1 is KGHSH and CDR2 LQKENI. V was pared by 3 bases and J by 9 bases, with 11 bases of the junction left unmatched. The CDR3 spans 16 residues. The CDR3 spells CASSPRPTSGPTEQFF. The CDR3 nucleotides read TGTGCCAGCTCACCGCGGCCGACTAGCGGGCCAACTGAGCAGTTCTTC.

This clonotype was recorded a few times. The chain recombines TRBV6-5 with TRBJ2-2; 8 nucleotides match TRBD2. Per germline, CDR1 MNHEY and CDR2 SVGAGI. V dropped 10 bases and J dropped 6; count of bases not matched to a gene: 22. The CDR3 covers 18 residues. This CDR3 reads CAISQLAVSSRLAGELFF. CDR3 bases: TGTGCCATCAGCCAACTAGCGGTGTCATCACGTTTGGCCGGGGAGCTGTTTTTT.

By sample share, this clonotype is medium-sized. The chain employs TRBV18 and TRBJ2-3, with D perhaps matching TRBD1 or TRBD2 (5 bases each). CDR3 length: 14 amino acids. Trimming removed 5 bases from V and 6 bases from J, with 15 bases in between. CDR1 KGHSH and CDR2 LQKENI come from the germline V gene. The CDR3 DNA is TGTGCCAGCTCAGGGGGTATGTTGGCCGATACGCAGTATTTT. This gives the protein CASSGGMLADTQYF. The variable domain in full, completed from reference TRBV18 and TRBJ2-3, reads NAGVMQNPRHLVRRRGQEARLRCSPMKGHSHVYWYRQLPEEGLKFMVYLQKENIIDESGMPKERFSAEFPKEGPSILRIQQVVRGDSAAYFCASSGGMLADTQYFGPGTRLTVL.

V gene TRBV6-5 combines with J gene TRBJ2-7, with TRBD1 matching over 7 bases. This CDR3 contains 13 residues. Germline CDR1 MNHEY, CDR2 SVGAGI. V shed 5 bases and J 1 base; nucleotides not matched to a gene: 2. CDR3 nucleotides: TGTGCCAGCAGTACGGGACAGTCCTACGAGCAGTACTTC. This translates into CASSTGQSYEQYF.

The V gene is TRBV10-3, the J gene TRBJ2-6; D might be TRBD1 (6 bases). This CDR3 is 15 amino acids long. The V gene's germline CDR1 is ENHRY and CDR2 SYGVKD. V was shortened by 6 bases and J by 0 bases, with 9 bases between the two germline ends. As DNA, the CDR3 is TGTGCCATCAGGACAGGCTACTCTGGGGCCAACGTCCTGACTTTC. Protein sequence: CAIRTGYSGANVLTF.

The chain links TRBV19 to TRBJ2-7; D perhaps matches TRBD1 (6 bases). Germline V gives CDR1 LNHDA, CDR2 SQIVND (reference sequence). The CDR3 has 14 residues. Trimming took 5 bases from V and 0 from J, leaving 11 bases between them. In nucleotides, the CDR3 is TGTGCCAGTAGTTCTCAGGGGTACTCCTACGAGCAGTACTTC. Amino acid sequence: CASSSQGYSYEQYF.

This clonotype turned up a few times. The rearrangement joins TRBV5-4 to TRBJ2-3; 7 bases match TRBD2. CDR1 and CDR2 from the germline V gene are SGHNT and YYREEE (reference sequence). The CDR3 has 15 amino acids. J lost 3 bases, V lost 4 bases, and 8 bases had no gene match. The CDR3 DNA follows: TGTGCCAGCAGCGGGGGTGGACTAGAAACAGATACGCAGTATTTT. As protein: CASSGGGLETDTQYF.

The genes are TRBV6-5 and TRBJ1-4; 9 nucleotides align to TRBD1. The CDR3 totals 17 residues. V lost 0 bases, J lost 8 bases, and 10 bases stayed unmatched. Germline loops: CDR1 MNHEY, CDR2 SVGAGI. The CDR3 sequence is CASSYSPPDRGWEKLFF. Written as DNA, the CDR3 is TGTGCCAGCAGTTACTCCCCCCCGGACAGGGGTTGGGAAAAACTGTTTTTT.

The table lists this clonotype with a few counts. The chain joins TRBV12-3 or TRBV12-4 to TRBJ2-5; D call uncertain. This CDR3 has 11 residues. V was trimmed by 1 base and J by 4 bases, leaving 1 base between them. CDR3 region: CASSLGETQYF. The CDR3 region has the DNA TGTGCCAGCAGTTTAGGAGAGACCCAGTACTTC.

The table lists this clonotype with a few counts. This chain joins TRBV13 and TRBJ2-6; the D is unclear. The V gene's germline CDR1 is PRHDT and CDR2 FYEKMQ (reference sequence). Trimming took 5 bases from V and 3 from J, leaving 8 bases between them. The CDR3 totals 14 residues. The DNA of the CDR3 is TGTGCCAGCAGCCCCGAGAGTGGGGCCAACGTCCTGACTTTC. Encoded protein: CASSPESGANVLTF.

The V call is TRBV12-3 or TRBV12-4, the J call TRBJ2-1; TRBD1 matches at 8 bases. Trimming cost V 6 bases and J 4 bases; bases outside gene matches: 8. There are 15 residues in the CDR3. The CDR3 DNA reads TGTGCCAGCAGCTCGGGACAGGCCAATTACAATGAGCAGTTCTTC. This sequence encodes CASSSGQANYNEQFF.

This chain joins TRBV5-1 and TRBJ2-3; perhaps TRBD2 as D (6 bases). This CDR3 has 17 residues. Germline assignment: CDR1 SGHRS and CDR2 YFSETQ. Trimming removed 0 bases at V and 1 base at J, with 15 bases between. The CDR3, as DNA: TGCGCCAGCAGCTTGGCCTCGGGAGTGGGGGGCACAGATACGCAGTATTTT. Amino acid sequence: CASSLASGVGGTDTQYF.

This chain uses TRBV6-4 with TRBJ2-1, with 12 bases aligning to TRBD2. This CDR3 has 14 amino acids. The germline V gene encodes CDR1 MRHNA and CDR2 SNTAGT. With V trimmed by 2 bases and J by 7 bases, 0 bases remained unmatched. The CDR3 region is CASSDTSGGNEQFF. The CDR3 region has the DNA TGTGCCAGCAGTGACACTAGCGGGGGGAATGAGCAGTTCTTC.

This clonotype was seen a few times. The gene calls are TRBV5-5 and TRBJ2-1, with 10 positions matching TRBD2. The CDR3 runs 16 residues. V trimming: 3 bases; J trimming: 0 bases; junction bases outside the gene matches: 3. Per germline, CDR1 SGHKS and CDR2 YYEKEE (reference sequence). The CDR3 bases are TGTGCCAGCAGCTCCAGCGGGGGGGCCTCCTACAATGAGCAGTTCTTC. This sequence encodes CASSSSGGASYNEQFF.

A few counts support this clonotype. The J gene is TRBJ1-1, the V gene TRBV6-6; the D gene is possibly TRBD1 (5 bases). The length of the CDR3 is 13 residues. Germline CDR1 MNHNY, CDR2 SVGAGI (reference sequence). Trimming stripped 5 bases from V and 8 bases from J, with 15 bases between. The chain's CDR3 is CASSARNPGEAFF. The CDR3 DNA reads as TGTGCCAGCAGTGCCCGAAATCCAGGGGAAGCTTTCTTT.

The rearrangement uses TRBV18 and TRBJ2-7; weak D call: TRBD2 (5 bases). This CDR3 has 16 residues. Trimming cost V 4 bases and J 5 bases, with 21 bases left between them. CDR1 and CDR2 (germline): KGHSH, LQKENI. The CDR3 DNA follows: TGTGCCAGCTCACGGTTTAAGGGTTTTGAGGGCGACGAGCAGTACTTC. It is translated as CASSRFKGFEGDEQYF.

This chain uses TRBV6-4 with TRBJ2-1; tentative D call: TRBD2 (6 bases). Germline V CDR1 and CDR2: MRHNA, SNTAGT. V shed 3 bases and J shed 3 bases, with 12 bases lying between them. This CDR3 has 15 amino acids. CDR3 coding DNA: TGTGCCAGCAGTGAGCTCGCGGGGAACTACAATGAGCAGTTCTTC. This codes for CASSELAGNYNEQFF.

This clonotype is medium-sized in the sample. The chain is built from TRBV30 and TRBJ2-5, with 7 bases matching TRBD2. There are 13 residues in the CDR3. The germline gives CDR1 GTSNPN, CDR2 SVGIG (reference sequence). The junction had 4 bases not matched to a gene; V was cut back by 1 base and J by 5 bases. CDR3 region: CAWSGGGSETQYF. Here the CDR3 DNA reads TGTGCCTGGAGTGGGGGGGGTAGCGAGACCCAGTACTTC.

V gene TRBV6-1 combines with J gene TRBJ1-3; a possible D gene is TRBD1 (6 bases). There are 15 residues in the CDR3. CDR1 is MNHNS and CDR2 is SASEGT in the germline V gene. V was pared by 8 bases and J by 4 bases, with 18 bases between. Here the CDR3 DNA reads TGTGCCAGCGCCAAGGGGGGGTCTACCGGAAACACCATATATTTT. It specifies CASAKGGSTGNTIYF.